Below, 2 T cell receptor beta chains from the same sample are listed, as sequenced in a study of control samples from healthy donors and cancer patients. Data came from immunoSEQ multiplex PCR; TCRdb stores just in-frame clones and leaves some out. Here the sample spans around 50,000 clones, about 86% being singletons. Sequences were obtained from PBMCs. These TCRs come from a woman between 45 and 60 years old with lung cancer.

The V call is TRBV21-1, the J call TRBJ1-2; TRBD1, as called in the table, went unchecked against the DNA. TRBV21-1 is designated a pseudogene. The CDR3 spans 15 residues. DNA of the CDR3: TGTGCCAGCAGCAAGCGGGACAGCCTAAACTATGGCTACACCTTC. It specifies CASSKRDSLNYGYTF.

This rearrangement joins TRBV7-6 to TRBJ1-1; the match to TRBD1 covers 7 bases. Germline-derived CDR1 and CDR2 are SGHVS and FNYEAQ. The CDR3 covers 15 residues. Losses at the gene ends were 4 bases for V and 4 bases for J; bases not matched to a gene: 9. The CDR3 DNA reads TGTGCCAGCAGCTCACAGGGGTTCTCAAGCACTGAAGCTTTCTTT. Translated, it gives CASSSQGFSSTEAFF.